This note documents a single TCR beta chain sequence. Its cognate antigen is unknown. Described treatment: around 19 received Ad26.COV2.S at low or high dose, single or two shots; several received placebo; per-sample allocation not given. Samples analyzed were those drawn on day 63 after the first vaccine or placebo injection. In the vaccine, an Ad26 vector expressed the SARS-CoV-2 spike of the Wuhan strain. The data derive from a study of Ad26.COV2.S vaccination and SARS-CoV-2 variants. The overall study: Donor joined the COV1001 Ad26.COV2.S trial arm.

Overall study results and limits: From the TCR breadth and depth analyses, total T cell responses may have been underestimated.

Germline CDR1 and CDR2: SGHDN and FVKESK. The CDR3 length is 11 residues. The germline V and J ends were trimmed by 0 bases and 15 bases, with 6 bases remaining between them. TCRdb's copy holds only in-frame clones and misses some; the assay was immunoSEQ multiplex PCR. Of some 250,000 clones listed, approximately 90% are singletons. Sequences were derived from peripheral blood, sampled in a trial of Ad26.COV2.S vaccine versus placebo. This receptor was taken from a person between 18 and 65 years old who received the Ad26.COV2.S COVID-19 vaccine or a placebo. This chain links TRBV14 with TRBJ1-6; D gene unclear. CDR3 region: CASSQDWYLHF. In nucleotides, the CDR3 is TGTGCCAGCAGCCAAGATTGGTACCTCCACTTT.